These T cell receptor beta chains were read from a single sample in a study of cytomegalovirus exposure and HLA in healthy donors. Clones were read by immunoSEQ multiplex PCR, and TCRdb kept only the in-frame ones, dropping some. The repertoire holds over 150,000 clones, with 70% to 80% as singletons. The sample taken for sequencing was PBMCs. The receptors were sampled from a man aged 25-40 years in good health and CMV-seropositive. Both conserved end residues are part of each CDR3. A D gene is named only where the DNA matches it firmly. The size of a clone is reported for some rows only, either as once, few or many, or as a class for expanded clones.

DNA: TGCGCCAGCAGCTTCGTCGGCGGGACCGTCACAGATACGCAGTATTTT
CDR3: CASSFVGGTVTDTQYF
V: TRBV5-1
D: NA
J: TRBJ2-3
size: few

DNA: TGTGCCAGCAGCCGGGGAGGGGTCTCTTATGGGGCCAACGTCCTGACTTTC
CDR3: CASSRGGVSYGANVLTF
V: TRBV5-6
D: TRBD2
J: TRBJ2-6
size: few

DNA: TGTGCCAGCAGCTTTGGGGGCACCTACAATGAGCAGTTCTTC
CDR3: CASSFGGTYNEQFF
V: TRBV7-3
D: NA
J: TRBJ2-1
size: NA

DNA: TGTGCCTGGATCGTCGACAGGGGGAGGACACCCCTCCACTTT
CDR3: CAWIVDRGRTPLHF
V: TRBV30
D: TRBD1
J: TRBJ1-6
size: NA

DNA: TGTGCCAGCAAATTTATGGCCAGCCCCATCTCAGGGACATCGGGAAACACCATATATTTT
CDR3: CASKFMASPISGTSGNTIYF
V: TRBV21-1
D: NA
J: TRBJ1-3
size: few

DNA: TGTGCCAGCAGCGTTAGCCAGCTTAGCAATCAGCCCCAGCATTTT
CDR3: CASSVSQLSNQPQHF
V: TRBV7-2
D: NA
J: TRBJ1-5
size: NA

DNA: TGCGCCAGCAGCCAATTGACTAGCGGGAGAACAGATGAGCAGTTCTTC
CDR3: CASSQLTSGRTDEQFF
V: TRBV4-1
D: TRBD2
J: TRBJ2-1
size: once

DNA: TGTGCCAGCAGGGCAGGACAGCTGAACACTGAAGCTTTCTTT
CDR3: CASRAGQLNTEAFF
V: TRBV6-1
D: NA
J: TRBJ1-1
size: NA

DNA: TGTGCCAGCAGTTCGACAGGCACTACGCAGTATTTT
CDR3: CASSSTGTTQYF
V: TRBV7-9
D: NA
J: TRBJ2-3
size: NA

DNA: TGTGCCAGCAGCCCCTACGACCTAGCGGGAGTCAATGTTGCCAAAAACATTCAGTACTTC
CDR3: CASSPYDLAGVNVAKNIQYF
V: TRBV7-8
D: TRBD2
J: TRBJ2-4
size: once

DNA: TGTGCCAGCAGCTTGACAGCTTATGGCTACACCTTC
CDR3: CASSLTAYGYTF
V: TRBV7-2
D: NA
J: TRBJ1-2
size: NA

DNA: TGTGCCAGCGGGGGGGATCAGCCCCAGCATTTT
CDR3: CASGGDQPQHF
V: TRBV9
D: NA
J: TRBJ1-5
size: NA

DNA: TGTGCCAGCAGCTTAGTACTAGCGGGGGGGAACACCGGGGAGCTGTTTTTT
CDR3: CASSLVLAGGNTGELFF
V: TRBV7-6
D: TRBD2
J: TRBJ2-2
size: NA

DNA: TGTGCCAGCAGCCCGGGAGGGCTCTACAATGAGCAGTTCTTC
CDR3: CASSPGGLYNEQFF
V: TRBV13
D: TRBD2
J: TRBJ2-1
size: NA

DNA: TGCGCCAGCAGCTTAGGACTAGCGGGAGGGCCCTTCGCGTTCGAGCAGTACTTC
CDR3: CASSLGLAGGPFAFEQYF
V: TRBV5-1
D: TRBD2
J: TRBJ2-7
size: NA

DNA: TGTGCCAGCAGCTTAGTAGACGGGCTGGTGGGAGTCTACGAGCAGTACTTC
CDR3: CASSLVDGLVGVYEQYF
V: TRBV7-9
D: NA
J: TRBJ2-7
size: once

DNA: TGTGCCAGCAGCGCGGGCCCTAGCGGGGGGGGAGATACGCAGTATTTT
CDR3: CASSAGPSGGGDTQYF
V: TRBV11-3
D: TRBD2
J: TRBJ2-3
size: NA

DNA: TGCGCCAGCAGCCAATTTCGACAGTCGAACACTGAAGCTTTCTTT
CDR3: CASSQFRQSNTEAFF
V: TRBV4-3
D: NA
J: TRBJ1-1
size: NA

DNA: TGTGCCAGCAGCCAGGGACAGACCCTCCGGAACACTGAAGCTTTCTTT
CDR3: CASSQGQTLRNTEAFF
V: TRBV11-2
D: TRBD1
J: TRBJ1-1
size: NA

DNA: TGTGCCAGCAACCCGGACAGGGGGGATACGCAGTATTTT
CDR3: CASNPDRGDTQYF
V: TRBV21-1
D: NA
J: TRBJ2-3
size: NA

DNA: TGTGCCAGCAGGGGACAAAACTCGGAGACCCAGTACTTC
CDR3: CASRGQNSETQYF
V: TRBV27
D: NA
J: TRBJ2-5
size: NA

DNA: TGTGCCAGCAGTATCAGGGGTATCAATCAGCCCCAGCATTTT
CDR3: CASSIRGINQPQHF
V: TRBV2
D: NA
J: TRBJ1-5
size: NA

DNA: TGCGCCAGCAGCCTCGGGACAGGGATCTATGGCTACACCTTC
CDR3: CASSLGTGIYGYTF
V: TRBV4-3
D: TRBD1
J: TRBJ1-2
size: NA

DNA: TGTGCCAGCAGCGTAGGGACTAGCGGGAGGGCCCGTAACTACGAGCAGTACTTC
CDR3: CASSVGTSGRARNYEQYF
V: TRBV9
D: TRBD2
J: TRBJ2-7
size: NA

DNA: TGTGCCAGCAGCATTACAGGGGGCCGCACTGAAGCTTTCTTT
CDR3: CASSITGGRTEAFF
V: TRBV7-2
D: TRBD1
J: TRBJ1-1
size: NA

DNA: TGTGCCAGCAGCGTAGGACTCTACACTGAAGCTTTCTTT
CDR3: CASSVGLYTEAFF
V: TRBV9
D: NA
J: TRBJ1-1
size: NA